The 15 T cell receptor beta chains below all came from one sample that was sequenced in a study of T-cell reconstitution after alpha-beta-depleted transplantation in children. A TCRbeta library incorporating unique molecular identifiers was prepared. TCRdb processed the PCR reads anew with MiXCR; each CDR3 protein has one entry. The sample consists of some 350,000 distinct CDR3 sequences, under 20% of them appearing once. The specimen comprised PBMCs, mostly from graft donor cells, sampled 360 days after TCRalphabeta/CD19-depleted stem cell transplant. All receptors derive from a male patient aged 2 to 10 who had a stem cell transplant for acute lymphoblastic leukemia, so the T cells may come from the graft donor.

This clonotype has more than one count but fewer than ten. The V call is TRBV21-1, the J call TRBJ2-7; whether TRBD2, the table's D call, matches the DNA was not checked. TRBV21-1 is assigned pseudogene status. The CDR3 spans 16 residues. CDR3 DNA sequence: TGTGCCAGCAGCAACGCTCCAGGGAGTAAACCCTACGAGCAGTACTTC. Its translation is CASSNAPGSKPYEQYF.

The rearrangement joins TRBV30 to TRBJ1-3, with 10 bases fitting TRBD1. Germline V gene lookup returns CDR1 GTSNPN and CDR2 SVGIG (reference sequence). V was pared by 0 bases and J by 0 bases, with 5 bases of the junction left unmatched. The CDR3 runs to 17 residues. The DNA for the CDR3 is TGTGCCTGGAGTGTACGTGGGACAGGGGACTCTGGAAACACCATATATTTT. Its protein is CAWSVRGTGDSGNTIYF.

V usage is TRBV20-1 and J usage is TRBJ2-1, with D maybe TRBD2 (6 bases). Germline CDR1 and CDR2: DFQATT and SNEGSKA (reference sequence). The CDR3 length is 13 residues. V lost 3 bases, J lost 6 bases, and 12 bases lay in between. CDR3 protein: CSASSGPLNEQFF. The CDR3 DNA reads as TGCAGTGCTAGCAGCGGGCCCCTCAATGAGCAGTTCTTC.

This rearrangement joins TRBV11-2 to TRBJ2-5, with D hard to call. The V end was cut by 1 base, the J end by 10 bases, with 7 bases between. The V gene's germline CDR1 is SGHAT and CDR2 FQNNGV. The CDR3 extends over 11 amino acids. The CDR3 loop is CASSLGIGQYF. CDR3 bases: TGTGCCAGCAGCTTAGGAATCGGCCAGTACTTC.

This clonotype was observed a few times. This sequence joins TRBV4-3 and TRBJ1-5; D not certain. Per germline, CDR1 LGHNA and CDR2 YSLEER. V shed 0 bases and J shed 7 bases, with 13 bases lying between them. The CDR3 consists of 15 residues. CDR3 sequence (DNA): TGCGCCAGCAGCCAAGACCACCTTAACAGACAGCCCCAGCATTTT. Translation: CASSQDHLNRQPQHF.

This chain joins TRBV5-1 and TRBJ2-1, with 8 nucleotides matching TRBD1. The trim removed 0 bases at V and 14 bases at J, leaving 10 bases unmatched. Germline loops: CDR1 SGHRS, CDR2 YFSETQ. The CDR3 is 14 amino acids. Here the CDR3 DNA reads TGCGCCAGCAGCTTGGAGTCGCAGGGGGCTAGGGAGTTCTTC. Translating it yields CASSLESQGAREFF.

CDR3 amino acids: CASSLRTGRFEQYF. CDR3 in DNA: TGTGCCAGCAGTTTAAGGACAGGGAGGTTCGAGCAGTACTTC. The chain links TRBV12-3 or TRBV12-4 to TRBJ2-7, with 8 bases lining up with TRBD1. J was trimmed by 6 bases and V by 2 bases; bases with no gene match: 6. The CDR3 loop spans 14 amino acids.

The chain joins TRBV28 to TRBJ2-3; either TRBD1 or TRBD2 may fit D (6 bases each). The V end was cut by 3 bases, the J end by 3 bases, with 13 bases between. This CDR3 comprises 15 residues. Germline V lookup: CDR1 MDHEN, CDR2 SYDVKM. The chain's CDR3 is CASSFGGRVTDTQYF. CDR3 DNA: TGTGCCAGCAGTTTTGGGGGGCGGGTGACAGATACGCAGTATTTT. Full variable domain (missing parts from reference TRBV28 and TRBJ2-3): DVKVTQSSRYLVKRTGEKVFLECVQDMDHENMFWYRQDPGLGLRLIYFSYDVKMKEKGDIPEGYSVSREKKERFSLILESASTNQTSMYLCASSFGGRVTDTQYFGPGTRLTVL.

This clonotype has only a few counts. The chain uses TRBV10-3 and TRBJ2-7, with D maybe TRBD1 (5 bases). The V end was cut by 7 bases, the J end by 1 base, with 11 bases between. This CDR3 region has 13 residues. Looked up from germline, CDR1 is ENHRY and CDR2 is SYGVKD. This CDR3 reads CAITQGPSYEQYF. CDR3 nucleotide sequence: TGTGCCATCACGCAGGGCCCTTCCTACGAGCAGTACTTC.

This chain uses TRBV27 with TRBJ2-1; 10 bases agree with TRBD2. V trimming: 3 bases; J trimming: 4 bases; junction bases outside the gene matches: 3. The CDR3 is made up of 15 amino acids. In germline, CDR1 is MNHEY, CDR2 SMNVEV (reference sequence). The CDR3: CASSFPGLAYNEQFF. The CDR3 DNA reads TGTGCCAGCAGTTTTCCGGGACTAGCGTACAATGAGCAGTTCTTC.

CDR3 residues: CASSDAGRGRAHEQFF. CDR3 DNA: TGTGCCAGCAGCGACGCAGGGAGGGGGAGGGCCCATGAGCAGTTCTTC. The chain recombines TRBV14 with TRBJ2-1, with D maybe TRBD2 (7 bases). V was cut by 5 bases and J by 8 bases, with 22 bases left in between. CDR3 length equals 16 residues. CDR1 is SGHDN, CDR2 FVKESK, per germline.

This clonotype was recorded at least ten times. The CDR3 loop is CSARDWGGYREEENIQYF. As DNA, the CDR3 is TGCAGTGCTAGAGATTGGGGCGGGTATAGGGAAGAGGAAAACATTCAGTACTTC. The J gene is TRBJ2-4, the V gene TRBV20-1; tentatively, D is TRBD1 or TRBD2 (5 bases each). V was pared by 0 bases and J by 5 bases, with 23 bases between. Looked up from germline, CDR1 is DFQATT and CDR2 is SNEGSKA (reference sequence). CDR3 length: 18 amino acids.

Comments on this clonotype: The germline gene is not matched at one end of the junction; a read error may be the cause. The gene calls are TRBV7-7 and TRBJ1-4; TRBD1 might be the D (5 bases). CDR3 length: 15 residues. Germline V gene data show CDR1 as SSHAT and CDR2 as FNYEAQ (reference sequence). The CDR3 spells CASSPITGANEKLFF. In nucleotides, the CDR3 is TGTGCTAGCAGCCCTATAACAGGCGCTAATGAAAAACTGTTTTTT.

There are many counts of this clonotype. The J gene is TRBJ2-3, the V gene TRBV4-2, with a tentative D call TRBD2 (6 bases). Germline lookup yields CDR1 LGHNA and CDR2 YNFKEQ. V was shortened by 0 bases and J by 12 bases, with 22 bases between the two germline ends. The CDR3 consists of 16 residues. The CDR3 sequence: CASSQERERRILIQYF. In DNA form, the CDR3 reads TGTGCCAGCAGCCAAGAGCGGGAAAGAAGGATTTTAATTCAGTATTTT.

In its sample, this clonotype was seen a few times. The chain has TRBV14 and TRBJ2-5, with 8 nucleotides matching TRBD1. J gave up 2 bases and V 4 bases, and 9 bases lay outside the gene matches. CDR1 and CDR2 (germline): SGHDN, FVKESK. The CDR3 is 16 residues long. CDR3 in amino acids: CASSPFGTGVQETQYF. DNA for the CDR3: TGTGCCAGCAGCCCGTTCGGGACAGGAGTTCAAGAGACCCAGTACTTC.